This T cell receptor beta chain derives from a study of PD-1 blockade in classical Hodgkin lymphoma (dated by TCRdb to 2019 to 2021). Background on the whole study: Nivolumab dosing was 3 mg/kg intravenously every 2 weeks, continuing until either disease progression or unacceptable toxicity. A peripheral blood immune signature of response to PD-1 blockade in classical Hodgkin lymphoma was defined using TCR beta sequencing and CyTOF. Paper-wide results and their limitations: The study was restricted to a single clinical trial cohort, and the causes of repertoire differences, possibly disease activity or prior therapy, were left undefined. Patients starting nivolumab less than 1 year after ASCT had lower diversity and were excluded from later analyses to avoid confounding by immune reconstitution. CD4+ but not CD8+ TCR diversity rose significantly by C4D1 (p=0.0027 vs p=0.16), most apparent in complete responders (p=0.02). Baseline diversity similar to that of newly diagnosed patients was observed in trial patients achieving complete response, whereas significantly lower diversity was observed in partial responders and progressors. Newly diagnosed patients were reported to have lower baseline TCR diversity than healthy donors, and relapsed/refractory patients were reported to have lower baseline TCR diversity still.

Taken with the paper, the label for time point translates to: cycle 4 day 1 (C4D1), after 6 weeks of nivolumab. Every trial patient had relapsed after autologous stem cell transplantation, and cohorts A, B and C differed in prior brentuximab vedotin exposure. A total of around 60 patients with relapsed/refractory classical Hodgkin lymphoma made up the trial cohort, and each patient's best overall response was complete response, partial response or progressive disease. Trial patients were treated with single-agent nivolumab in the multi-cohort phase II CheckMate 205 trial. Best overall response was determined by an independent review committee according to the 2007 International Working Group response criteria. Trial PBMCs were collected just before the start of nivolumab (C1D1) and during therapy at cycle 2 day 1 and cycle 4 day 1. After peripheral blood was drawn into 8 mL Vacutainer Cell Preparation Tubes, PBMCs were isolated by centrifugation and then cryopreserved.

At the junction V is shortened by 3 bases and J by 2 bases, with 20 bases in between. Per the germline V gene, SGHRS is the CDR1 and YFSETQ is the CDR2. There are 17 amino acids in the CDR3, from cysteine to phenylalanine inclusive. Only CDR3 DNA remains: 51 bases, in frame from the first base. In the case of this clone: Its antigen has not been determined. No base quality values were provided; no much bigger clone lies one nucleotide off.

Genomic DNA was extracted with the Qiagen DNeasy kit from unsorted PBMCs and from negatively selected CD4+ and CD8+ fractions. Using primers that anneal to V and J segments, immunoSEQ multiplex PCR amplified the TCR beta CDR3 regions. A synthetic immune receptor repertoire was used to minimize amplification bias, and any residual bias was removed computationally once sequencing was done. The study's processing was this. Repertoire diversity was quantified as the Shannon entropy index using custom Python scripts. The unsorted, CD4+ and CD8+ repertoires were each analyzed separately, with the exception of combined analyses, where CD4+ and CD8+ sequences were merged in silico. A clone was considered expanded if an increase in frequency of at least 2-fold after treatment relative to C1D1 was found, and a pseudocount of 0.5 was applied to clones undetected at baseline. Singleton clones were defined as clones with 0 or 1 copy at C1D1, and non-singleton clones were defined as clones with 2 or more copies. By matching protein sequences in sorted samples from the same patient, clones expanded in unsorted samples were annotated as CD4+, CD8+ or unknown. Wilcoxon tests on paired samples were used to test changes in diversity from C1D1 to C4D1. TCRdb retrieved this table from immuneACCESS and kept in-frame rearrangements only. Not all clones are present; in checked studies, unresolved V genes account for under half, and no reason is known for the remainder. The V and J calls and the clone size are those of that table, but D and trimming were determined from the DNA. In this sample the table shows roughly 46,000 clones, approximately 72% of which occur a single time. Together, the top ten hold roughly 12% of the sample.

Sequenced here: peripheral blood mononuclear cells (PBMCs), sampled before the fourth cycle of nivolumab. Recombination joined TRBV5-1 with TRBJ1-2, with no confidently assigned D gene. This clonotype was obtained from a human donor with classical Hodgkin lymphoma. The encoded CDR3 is CASSSTSNPLRNYGYTF. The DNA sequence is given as TGCGCCAGCAGCTCCACTTCTAACCCGCTCCGGAACTATGGCTACACCTTC.